The entry below describes one T cell receptor beta chain. Measured with immunoSEQ multiplex PCR; TCRdb has only the in-frame clones, and not every one. Altogether more than 550,000 clones are present, around 77% being singletons, with the ten largest covering under 2%. This sample stems from a study of shared clonotypes between healthy human individuals. There are 15 residues in the CDR3. The germline gives CDR1 SGHVS, CDR2 FQNEAQ. V shed 5 bases and J shed 5 bases, with 18 bases lying between them. The sequence came from a woman in her 30s in good health. This chain connects TRBV7-8 to TRBJ1-1; no definite D call. Sequenced sample: memory CD4+ T cells sorted from blood. Subset specified: CD45RA-negative fraction. The CDR3 reads CASSLPTRKKTEAFF. For the CDR3, the DNA is TGTGCCAGCAGCCTCCCGACTCGGAAAAAAACTGAAGCTTTCTTT.